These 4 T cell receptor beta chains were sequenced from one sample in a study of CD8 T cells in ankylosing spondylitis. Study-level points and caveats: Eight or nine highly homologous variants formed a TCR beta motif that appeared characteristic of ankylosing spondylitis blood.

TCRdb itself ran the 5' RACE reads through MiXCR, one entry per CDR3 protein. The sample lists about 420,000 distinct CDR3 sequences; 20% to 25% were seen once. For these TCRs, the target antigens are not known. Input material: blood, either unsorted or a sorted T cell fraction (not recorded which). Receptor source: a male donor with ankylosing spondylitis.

CDR3 loop: CSARGTLETQYF. The CDR3 DNA is TGCAGTGCTAGAGGGACTCTTGAGACCCAGTACTTC. The chain recombines TRBV20-1 with TRBJ2-5; D is possibly TRBD2 (5 bases). The CDR3 is 12 amino acids. V shed 1 base and J shed 5 bases, with 8 bases lying between them. Germline CDR1 reads DFQATT; CDR2 reads SNEGSKA (reference sequence).

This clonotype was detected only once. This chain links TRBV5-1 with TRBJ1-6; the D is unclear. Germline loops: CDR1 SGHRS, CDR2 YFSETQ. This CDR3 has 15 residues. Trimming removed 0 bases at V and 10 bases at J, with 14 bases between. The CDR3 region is CASSLEEGGRSPLHF. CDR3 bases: TGCGCCAGCAGCTTGGAGGAGGGAGGGAGATCACCCCTCCACTTT.

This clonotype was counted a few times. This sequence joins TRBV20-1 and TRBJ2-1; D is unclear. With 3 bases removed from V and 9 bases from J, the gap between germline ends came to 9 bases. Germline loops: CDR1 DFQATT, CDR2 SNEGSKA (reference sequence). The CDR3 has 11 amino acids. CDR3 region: CSASPETEQFF. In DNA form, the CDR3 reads TGCAGTGCTAGCCCAGAAACTGAGCAGTTCTTC.

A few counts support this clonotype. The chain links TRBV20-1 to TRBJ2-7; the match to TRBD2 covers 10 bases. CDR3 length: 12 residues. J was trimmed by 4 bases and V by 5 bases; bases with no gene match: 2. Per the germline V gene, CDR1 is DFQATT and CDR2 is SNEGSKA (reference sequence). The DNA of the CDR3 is TGCAGTGCTCTAGCGGGAGATTACGAGCAGTACTTC. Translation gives CSALAGDYEQYF.